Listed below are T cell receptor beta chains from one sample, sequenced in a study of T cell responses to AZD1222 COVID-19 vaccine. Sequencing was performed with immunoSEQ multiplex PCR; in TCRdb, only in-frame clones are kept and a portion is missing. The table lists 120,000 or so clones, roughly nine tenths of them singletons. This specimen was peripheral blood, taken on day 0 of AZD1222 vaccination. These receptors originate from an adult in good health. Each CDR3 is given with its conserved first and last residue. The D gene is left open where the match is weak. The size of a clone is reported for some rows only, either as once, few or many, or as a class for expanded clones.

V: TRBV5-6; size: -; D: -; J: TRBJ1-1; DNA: TGTGCCAGCAGCTTGGGTAGCCCCGGATCCGCCCAAGCTTTCTTT; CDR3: CASSLGSPGSAQAFF
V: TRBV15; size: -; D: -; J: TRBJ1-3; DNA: TGTGCCACCAGCAGAGGGCCCTCTTCTGGGTTCTCTGGAAACACCATATATTTT; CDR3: CATSRGPSSGFSGNTIYF
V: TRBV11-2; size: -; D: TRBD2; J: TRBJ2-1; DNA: TGTGCCAGCACGGCTAGCGGGGGAGTGCAGTTCTTC; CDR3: CASTASGGVQFF
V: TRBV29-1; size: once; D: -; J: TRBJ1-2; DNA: TGCAGCGTTCTCAGGGAGGACTATGGCTACACCTTC; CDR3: CSVLREDYGYTF
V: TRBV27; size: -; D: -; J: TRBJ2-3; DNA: TGTGCCAGCAGTCTCTCTAGCACAGATACGCAGTATTTT; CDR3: CASSLSSTDTQYF
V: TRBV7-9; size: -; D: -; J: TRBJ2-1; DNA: TGTGCCAGCCGCTCGGGGAGCTCCTACAATGAGCAGTTCTTC; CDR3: CASRSGSSYNEQFF
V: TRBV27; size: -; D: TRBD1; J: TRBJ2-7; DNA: TGTGCCAGCAGTCCTGGACAGGGGATCTCCTACGAGCAGTACTTC; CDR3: CASSPGQGISYEQYF
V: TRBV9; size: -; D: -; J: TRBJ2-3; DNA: TGTGCCAGCAGCTTCCTGCGCACAGATACGCAGTATTTT; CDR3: CASSFLRTDTQYF
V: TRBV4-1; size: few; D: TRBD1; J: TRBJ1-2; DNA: TGCGCCAGCAGCCAAGGGACAGGGACTAAAGGCTACACCTTC; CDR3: CASSQGTGTKGYTF
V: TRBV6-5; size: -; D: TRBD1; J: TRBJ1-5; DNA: TGTGCCAGCAGGATGACAGGGGCAAGTCAGCCCCAGCATTTT; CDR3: CASRMTGASQPQHF
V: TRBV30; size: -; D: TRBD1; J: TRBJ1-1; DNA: TGTGCCTGCCTCGGACAGGGTTCGAACACTGAAGCTTTCTTT; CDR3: CACLGQGSNTEAFF
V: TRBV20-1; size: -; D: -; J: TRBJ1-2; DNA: TGCAGTGCTAGTGAAGGGGCTAGGGTTAAATTC; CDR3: CSASEGARVKF
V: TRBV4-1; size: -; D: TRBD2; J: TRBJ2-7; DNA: TGCGCCAGCAGCCAAGAACTTAGCGGGGAGTTTTACGAGCAGTACTTC; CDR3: CASSQELSGEFYEQYF
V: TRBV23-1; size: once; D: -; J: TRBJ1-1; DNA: TGCGCCAGCAACAAACCTCCCGGGGGGGGCACTGAAGCTTTCTTT; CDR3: CASNKPPGGGTEAFF
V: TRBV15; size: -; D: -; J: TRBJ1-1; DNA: TGTGCCACCAGCCGCGATATGAACACTGAAGCTTTCTTT; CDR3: CATSRDMNTEAFF
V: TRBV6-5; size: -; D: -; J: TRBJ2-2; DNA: TGTGCCAGCAGCCCGGGCACCGGGGAGCTGTTTTTT; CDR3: CASSPGTGELFF
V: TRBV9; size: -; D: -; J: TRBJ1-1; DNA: TGTGCCAGCAGCGTAGAGCCGGGTGCGGTTGCTGAAGCTTTCTTT; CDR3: CASSVEPGAVAEAFF
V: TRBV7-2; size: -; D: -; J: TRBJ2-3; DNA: TGTGCCCAAGGGGGCGGGGGCCAACCCACAGATACGCAGTATTTT; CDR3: CAQGGGGQPTDTQYF
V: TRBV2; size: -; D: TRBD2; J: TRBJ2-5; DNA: TGTGCCAGCAGTGAAAGGGAGCGGGGGCTCTACCAAGAGACCCAGTACTTC; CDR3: CASSERERGLYQETQYF
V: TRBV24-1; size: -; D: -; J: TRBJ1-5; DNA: TGTGCCACCAGTGATAGCGGGTTTGGTCAGCCCCAGCATTTT; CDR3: CATSDSGFGQPQHF
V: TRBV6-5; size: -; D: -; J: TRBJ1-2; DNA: TGTGCCAGCAGTTACTCCTCAGAGGGCTATGGCTACACCTTC; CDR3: CASSYSSEGYGYTF
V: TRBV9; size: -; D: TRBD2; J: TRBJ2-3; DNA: TGTGCCAGCAGCGTCGGGCTAACTAGCGGCGCAGATACGCAGTATTTT; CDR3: CASSVGLTSGADTQYF
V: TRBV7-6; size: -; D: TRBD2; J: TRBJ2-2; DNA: TGTGCCAGCAGCCTTTTAGAAGTCAGGGCCACACGGGGGGACACCGGGGAGCTGTTTTTT; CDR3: CASSLLEVRATRGDTGELFF
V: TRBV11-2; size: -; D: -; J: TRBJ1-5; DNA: TGTGCCAGCAGCCCCCGTGGTCAGCCCCAGCATTTT; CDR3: CASSPRGQPQHF
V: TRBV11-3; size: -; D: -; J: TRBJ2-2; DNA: TGTGCCAGCAGCCATAGGCCCCCAGGGGCTTTGAGGACCGGGGAGCTGTTTTTT; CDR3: CASSHRPPGALRTGELFF
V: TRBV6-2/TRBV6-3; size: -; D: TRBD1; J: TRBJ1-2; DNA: TGTGCCAGCAGTTACTCATGGGGGACAGGCTCCCTCTATGGCTACACCTTC; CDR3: CASSYSWGTGSLYGYTF
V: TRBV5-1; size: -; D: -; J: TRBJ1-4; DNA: TGCGCCAGCAGCTTGTTAGGCGGGACTAATGAAAAACTGTTTTTT; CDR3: CASSLLGGTNEKLFF
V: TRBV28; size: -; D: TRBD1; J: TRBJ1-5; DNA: TGTGCCAGCAGTTCAGGGGGCAGGGCCCAGCATTTT; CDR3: CASSSGGRAQHF
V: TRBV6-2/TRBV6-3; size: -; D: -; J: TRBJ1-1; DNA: TGTGCCAGCAGTTACCTGGGTAACACTGAAGCTTTCTTT; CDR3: CASSYLGNTEAFF
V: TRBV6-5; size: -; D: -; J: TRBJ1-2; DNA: TGTGCCACGTACCAGGGGACTAACTATGGCTACACCTTC; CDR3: CATYQGTNYGYTF
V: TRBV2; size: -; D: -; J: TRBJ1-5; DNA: TGTGCCAGCAGTGAAGGATGGGGAAATCAGCCCCAGCATTTT; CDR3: CASSEGWGNQPQHF
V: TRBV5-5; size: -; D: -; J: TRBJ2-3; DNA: TGTGCCAGCAGCTCCTTGGGGGGTTTAGATACGCAGTATTTT; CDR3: CASSSLGGLDTQYF
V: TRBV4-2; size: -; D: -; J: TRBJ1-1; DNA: TGTGCCAGCAGCCAGATCGCAGGGGAGAACACTGAAGCTTTCTTT; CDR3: CASSQIAGENTEAFF
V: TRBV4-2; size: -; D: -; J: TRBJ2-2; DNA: TGTGCCAGCAGCCAAGAACCCCGGGACCAGACCGGGGAGCTGTTTTTT; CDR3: CASSQEPRDQTGELFF
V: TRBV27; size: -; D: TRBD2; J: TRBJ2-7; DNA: TGTGCCAGCAGCGTTATGGTAGCGGGAGGCAACGAGCAGTACTTC; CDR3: CASSVMVAGGNEQYF
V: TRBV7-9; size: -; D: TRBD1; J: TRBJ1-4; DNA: TGTGCCAGCAGCTGGGGACAGGCAACTAATGAAAAACTGTTTTTT; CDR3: CASSWGQATNEKLFF
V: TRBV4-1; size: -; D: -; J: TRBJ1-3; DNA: TGCGCCAGCAGCCCCCTACTCTCCGCTTCTGGAAACACCATATATTTT; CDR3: CASSPLLSASGNTIYF
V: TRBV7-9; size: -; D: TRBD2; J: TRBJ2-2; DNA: TGTGCCAGCTCAGCGGGGGTTGGGAACACCGGGGAGCTGTTTTTT; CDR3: CASSAGVGNTGELFF
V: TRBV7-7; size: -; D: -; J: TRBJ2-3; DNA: TGTGCCAGCAGCGCTCGGACAGCCTTCACAGATACGCAGTATTTT; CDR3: CASSARTAFTDTQYF
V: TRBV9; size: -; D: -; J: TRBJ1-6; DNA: TGTGCCAGCAGCGAGAGACGGGATGACCGTTCACCCCTCCACTTT; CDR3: CASSERRDDRSPLHF
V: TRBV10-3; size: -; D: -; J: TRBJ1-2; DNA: TGTGCCATCAGTGAGGCCCGAGACTATGGCTACACCTTC; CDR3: CAISEARDYGYTF